This T cell receptor (beta chain) emerged from a study of T cell responses to AZD1222 COVID-19 vaccine. The study's findings and limits: Regions left unmutated in variants are reportedly the target of nearly half of spike-specific TCRs. Baseline antibody screening turned up just a handful of seropositive AZD1222 recipients. The study sampled repertoires only after the peak T cell response.

Trimming cost V 6 bases and J 7 bases; bases outside gene matches: 11. Germline V gene lookup returns CDR1 SNHLY and CDR2 FYNNEI. This CDR3 has 15 residues. As regards this clone: Its antigen is undetermined.

Method: immunoSEQ multiplex PCR; TCRdb's copy keeps in-frame clones and lacks some. The profile shows 55,000 to 70,000 clones, around nine tenths of them singletons. The clonotype comes from an adult in good health. V gene TRBV2 combines with J gene TRBJ1-5, with 8 bases matching TRBD1. The sample was peripheral blood, taken on day 0 of AZD1222 vaccination. The CDR3 loop reads CASSGQGRLGQPQHF. The CDR3 DNA sequence: TGTGCCAGCAGCGGACAGGGACGGTTGGGACAGCCCCAGCATTTT.